Listed below are T cell receptor beta chains from one sample, sequenced in a study of T cell changes during pregnancy in multiple sclerosis. Some clones are missing from TCRdb's copy, which holds only in-frame ones; the method was immunoSEQ multiplex PCR. Of some 100,000 clones listed, roughly nine tenths are singletons. The sequenced sample was peripheral blood, obtained in the second trimester of pregnancy. These receptors were taken from a female donor with multiple sclerosis, enrolled in a pregnancy study. The CDR3 runs from the conserved cysteine through the conserved F or W. The D gene is left open where the match is weak. The size field is filled for only some rows; it gives once, few, many or a size class.

abundance | j_gene | d_gene | v_gene | CDR3aa | CDR3nt
once | TRBJ1-4 | TRBD1 | TRBV9 | CASSAKPGTGGRKEKLFF | TGTGCCAGCAGCGCGAAGCCCGGGACAGGGGGCAGAAAGGAAAAACTGTTTTTT
. | TRBJ2-1 | TRBD1 | TRBV30 | CAWTPGQGKEYNEQFF | TGTGCCTGGACCCCGGGACAGGGGAAAGAGTACAATGAGCAGTTCTTC
few | TRBJ2-2 | . | TRBV11-3 | CASSLDLSGELFF | TGTGCCAGCAGCTTAGATCTATCCGGGGAGCTGTTTTTT
. | TRBJ2-7 | . | TRBV6-1 | CASSYYEQYF | TGTGCCAGTTCCTATTACGAGCAGTACTTC
. | TRBJ2-1 | TRBD1 | TRBV5-4 | CASSLLRQGLYNEQFF | TGTGCCAGCAGCTTGCTAAGACAGGGGTTATACAATGAGCAGTTCTTC
. | TRBJ1-2 | TRBD1 | TRBV6-1 | CASSEGMADRLGYTF | TGTGCCAGCAGTGAAGGAATGGCGGACAGGCTCGGCTACACCTTC
. | TRBJ2-7 | TRBD2 | TRBV19 | CASSTLAGGRSYEQYF | TGTGCCAGTAGTACGTTAGCGGGAGGCCGCTCCTACGAGCAGTACTTC
. | TRBJ2-1 | TRBD1 | TRBV5-1 | CASSFTGTGTYNEQFF | TGCGCCAGCAGCTTTACCGGGACAGGGACCTACAATGAGCAGTTCTTC
. | TRBJ1-2 | . | TRBV6-1 | CASSEVGGARGYTF | TGTGCCAGCAGTGAAGTTGGGGGGGCTCGTGGCTACACCTTC
few | TRBJ1-5 | . | TRBV27 | CASSLRGYNRDQPQHF | TGTGCCAGCAGTTTGCGGGGGTACAACCGCGATCAGCCCCAGCATTTT
. | TRBJ2-7 | . | TRBV15 | CATSSLRGPYEQYF | TGTGCCACCAGCAGTCTCAGGGGACCCTACGAGCAGTACTTC